The clone carrying this T cell receptor beta chain was seen more than once but under ten times. The data were produced by immunoSEQ multiplex PCR, yet TCRdb's version contains in-frame clones alone and is incomplete. The sample has 250,000 to 400,000 clones; about nine tenths are singletons. The source of the sample is a study of blood T cell repertoires in COVID-19. The specimen sequenced was peripheral blood. The clonotype comes from a woman in her 30s with COVID-19, enrolled during active disease.

The CDR3 DNA reads as TGTGCCAGCTCACCCGTTTCGGGGGGTAGCAATCAGCCCCAGCATTTT. Translating it yields CASSPVSGGSNQPQHF. This rearrangement joins TRBV18 to TRBJ1-5, with D possibly being TRBD1 (5 bases). V gave up 3 bases and J gave up 0 bases, with 12 bases separating them. The CDR3 length is 16 residues. The germline V gene has CDR1 KGHSH and CDR2 LQKENI.